A selection of T cell receptor beta chains follows, all from one sample in a study of OX40 agonist ivuxolimab in advanced cancers. Libraries were prepared by immunoSEQ multiplex PCR; TCRdb keeps only in-frame clonotypes and omits some of them. Here the sample spans roughly 71,000 clones, roughly nine tenths being singletons. The source was CD4+ or CD8+ T cells sorted from blood, collected in a trial of the OX40 agonist ivuxolimab. Receptors were obtained from an adult with an advanced solid tumor such as melanoma, head and neck, liver or kidney cancer. CDR3s include the opening cysteine and the closing phenylalanine or tryptophan. Each record gives: CDR3 DNA, CDR3 protein, J gene, CDR3 length, D gene, clone size, V gene. D genes are given only for firm matches. Size is omitted from some rows. Given values are once, few, many or a class for expanded clones.

CDR3nt: TGCGCCAGCAGCTCCACTTTCTACTCTGGAAACACCATATATTTT; CDR3aa: CASSSTFYSGNTIYF; j_gene: TRBJ1-3; len: 15; d_gene: -; abundance: -; v_gene: TRBV5-1
CDR3nt: TGTGCCAGTAGTATAGGAGCCGGGGTGTACAATGAGCAGTTCTTC; CDR3aa: CASSIGAGVYNEQFF; j_gene: TRBJ2-1; len: 15; d_gene: -; abundance: -; v_gene: TRBV19
CDR3nt: TGTGCCAGCAGCACAACCGCGGGAGGTAACTATGAGCAGTTCTTC; CDR3aa: CASSTTAGGNYEQFF; j_gene: TRBJ2-1; len: 15; d_gene: TRBD2; abundance: -; v_gene: TRBV9
CDR3nt: TGTGCCAGCAGTTTATCTGGGGGAGTTAGAGCCGAGCAGTACTTC; CDR3aa: CASSLSGGVRAEQYF; j_gene: TRBJ2-7; len: 15; d_gene: -; abundance: -; v_gene: TRBV27
CDR3nt: TGTGCCAGCAGGGACGGGGGTACCCACGAGCAGTACTTC; CDR3aa: CASRDGGTHEQYF; j_gene: TRBJ2-7; len: 13; d_gene: -; abundance: -; v_gene: TRBV6-6
CDR3nt: TGTGCCAGCAGCGCTATAGCGGGAGGACACAATGAGCAGTTCTTC; CDR3aa: CASSAIAGGHNEQFF; j_gene: TRBJ2-1; len: 15; d_gene: TRBD2; abundance: few; v_gene: TRBV6-4
CDR3nt: TGTGCCAGCAGTTATGGGGGCACTGAAGCTTTCTTT; CDR3aa: CASSYGGTEAFF; j_gene: TRBJ1-1; len: 12; d_gene: -; abundance: -; v_gene: TRBV6-5
CDR3nt: TGTGCCAGCAGCCAACAGGACAGGGTCTACAATGAGCAGTTCTTC; CDR3aa: CASSQQDRVYNEQFF; j_gene: TRBJ2-1; len: 15; d_gene: TRBD1; abundance: -; v_gene: TRBV14
CDR3nt: TGTGCCAGCAGTGCCACAGGGGCAGGCTATGGCTACACCTTC; CDR3aa: CASSATGAGYGYTF; j_gene: TRBJ1-2; len: 14; d_gene: TRBD1; abundance: -; v_gene: TRBV6-1
CDR3nt: TGTGCCAGCAGTGATACCGAGCGGGAGGAGCCCGGGGAGCTGTTTTTT; CDR3aa: CASSDTEREEPGELFF; j_gene: TRBJ2-2; len: 16; d_gene: TRBD2; abundance: -; v_gene: TRBV2
CDR3nt: TGTGCCAGCAGTATACACAGGGGCGGCTACGAGCAGTACTTC; CDR3aa: CASSIHRGGYEQYF; j_gene: TRBJ2-7; len: 14; d_gene: TRBD1; abundance: -; v_gene: TRBV28
CDR3nt: TGTGCCAGCAGCGTAGGAGGACTAGCGGGAGACGGAGATACGCAGTATTTT; CDR3aa: CASSVGGLAGDGDTQYF; j_gene: TRBJ2-3; len: 17; d_gene: TRBD2; abundance: -; v_gene: TRBV9
CDR3nt: TGTGCCAGCAGTTTATCGGAGACCCAGTACTTC; CDR3aa: CASSLSETQYF; j_gene: TRBJ2-5; len: 11; d_gene: -; abundance: -; v_gene: TRBV28
CDR3nt: TGTGCCAGCAGCCCGACAGGGCGCTATGGCTACACCTTC; CDR3aa: CASSPTGRYGYTF; j_gene: TRBJ1-2; len: 13; d_gene: TRBD1; abundance: -; v_gene: TRBV28
CDR3nt: TGTGCCAGCAGCCAAGGAGGACAGGGAGTTTTCTACGAGCAGTACTTC; CDR3aa: CASSQGGQGVFYEQYF; j_gene: TRBJ2-7; len: 16; d_gene: TRBD1; abundance: -; v_gene: TRBV14
CDR3nt: TGCGCCAGCAGCCCCCTCGACAGGGTCGGAGAGACCCAGTACTTC; CDR3aa: CASSPLDRVGETQYF; j_gene: TRBJ2-5; len: 15; d_gene: TRBD1; abundance: -; v_gene: TRBV4-3
CDR3nt: TGTGCCAGTAGGGAAAGGGGGTTGGCTTTCTTT; CDR3aa: CASRERGLAFF; j_gene: TRBJ1-1; len: 11; d_gene: -; abundance: few; v_gene: TRBV19
CDR3nt: TGTGCCAGCCGATATCTAGCGGGAGGGTCCCATGAGCAGTTCTTC; CDR3aa: CASRYLAGGSHEQFF; j_gene: TRBJ2-1; len: 15; d_gene: -; abundance: -; v_gene: TRBV21-1
CDR3nt: TGTGCCAGCAGTTTATCCCTAGCGGGGGACTACAATGAGCAGTTCTTC; CDR3aa: CASSLSLAGDYNEQFF; j_gene: TRBJ2-1; len: 16; d_gene: TRBD2; abundance: once; v_gene: TRBV28
CDR3nt: TGTGCCAGCAGCCCTCCCGGACAGGGGGCCTACGAGCAGTACTTC; CDR3aa: CASSPPGQGAYEQYF; j_gene: TRBJ2-7; len: 15; d_gene: TRBD1; abundance: -; v_gene: TRBV9
CDR3nt: TGTGCCAGTAGTATCCACGGGGCCGCGAACACCGGGGAGCTGTTTTTT; CDR3aa: CASSIHGAANTGELFF; j_gene: TRBJ2-2; len: 16; d_gene: -; abundance: -; v_gene: TRBV19
CDR3nt: TGTGCCAGCAGCTTAAGGGCGGGGGAAAGCGAGCAGTTCTTC; CDR3aa: CASSLRAGESEQFF; j_gene: TRBJ2-1; len: 14; d_gene: TRBD2; abundance: -; v_gene: TRBV13
CDR3nt: TGTGCCAGCAGGCCTGACAGGGACCAAGAGACCCAGTACTTC; CDR3aa: CASRPDRDQETQYF; j_gene: TRBJ2-5; len: 14; d_gene: TRBD1; abundance: -; v_gene: TRBV5-4
CDR3nt: TGCGCCAGCAGCTTGGCGGGGACCACCGGGGAGCTGTTTTTT; CDR3aa: CASSLAGTTGELFF; j_gene: TRBJ2-2; len: 14; d_gene: -; abundance: -; v_gene: TRBV5-1
CDR3nt: TGCAGCTCCCCTGGGGGGCCCGACTACAATGAGCAGTTCTTC; CDR3aa: CSSPGGPDYNEQFF; j_gene: TRBJ2-1; len: 14; d_gene: -; abundance: -; v_gene: TRBV29-1
CDR3nt: TGTGCCAGCAGTTACTCGGGACAGGGGGCTTACGAGCAGTACTTC; CDR3aa: CASSYSGQGAYEQYF; j_gene: TRBJ2-7; len: 15; d_gene: TRBD1; abundance: once; v_gene: TRBV6-5
CDR3nt: TGTGCCAGCAGCGACCGGGACATCCCCACAGATACGCAGTATTTT; CDR3aa: CASSDRDIPTDTQYF; j_gene: TRBJ2-3; len: 15; d_gene: -; abundance: -; v_gene: TRBV9
CDR3nt: TGTGCCAGCAGCCTCAACCTGGCGAGCGGTAGCACAGATACGCAGTATTTT; CDR3aa: CASSLNLASGSTDTQYF; j_gene: TRBJ2-3; len: 17; d_gene: -; abundance: -; v_gene: TRBV9
CDR3nt: TGTGCCAGCAGTCCCCGACAGGGAAAGGGGGAGAATGAAAAACTGTTTTTT; CDR3aa: CASSPRQGKGENEKLFF; j_gene: TRBJ1-4; len: 17; d_gene: TRBD1; abundance: -; v_gene: TRBV28